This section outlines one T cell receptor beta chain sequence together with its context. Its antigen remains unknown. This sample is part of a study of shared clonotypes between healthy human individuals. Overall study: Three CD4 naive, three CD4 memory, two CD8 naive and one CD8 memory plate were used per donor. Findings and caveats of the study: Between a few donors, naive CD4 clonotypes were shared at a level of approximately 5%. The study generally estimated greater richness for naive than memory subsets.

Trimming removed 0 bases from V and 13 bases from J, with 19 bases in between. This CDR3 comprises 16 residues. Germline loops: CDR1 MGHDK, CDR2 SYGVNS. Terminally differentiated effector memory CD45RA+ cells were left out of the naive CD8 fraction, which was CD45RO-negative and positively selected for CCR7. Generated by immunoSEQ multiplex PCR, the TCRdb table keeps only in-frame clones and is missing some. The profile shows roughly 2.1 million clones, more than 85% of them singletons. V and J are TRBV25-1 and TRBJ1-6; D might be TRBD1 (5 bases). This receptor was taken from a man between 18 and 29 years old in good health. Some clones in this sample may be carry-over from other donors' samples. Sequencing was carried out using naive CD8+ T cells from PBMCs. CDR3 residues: CASSEYVSPGPLPLHF. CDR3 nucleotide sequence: TGTGCCAGCAGTGAATATGTCTCACCGGGACCTCTCCCCCTCCACTTT.